This T cell receptor (beta chain) was identified in a study of cytomegalovirus exposure and HLA in healthy donors. With respect to this clone: Antigen unknown.

General study results and limits: CMV serostatus was the only recorded immune exposure for donors. One cluster of highly shared sequence variants probably arose as a sequencing artifact.

The PCR ran on 60 Vbeta and 13 Jbeta primers. Repertoires were generated with immunoSEQ multiplex PCR, while TCRdb's copy carries only in-frame clones and drops some. Seen here are about 43,000 clones, around 64% observed once, and the top ten hold about 9%. This CDR3 has 12 amino acids. Germline CDR1 is MDHEN and CDR2 is SYDVKM. The specimen was PBMCs. The genes are TRBV28 and TRBJ2-5; D unclear. Judging by the DNA end, TRBJ2-7 fits better; the J call may be wrong. This TCR was recovered from a human donor in good health. The DNA of the CDR3 is TGTGCCAGCAGTTTTGACTCCTACGAGCAGTACTTC. This codes for CASSFDSYEQYF.